What follows are 8 T cell receptor beta chains derived from one specimen sequenced in a study of blood T cell repertoires in COVID-19 (TCRdb year 2020). The method was the immunoSEQ multiplex PCR assay. TCRdb mirrors the immuneACCESS table, restricted to in-frame sequences. Some clones are absent from its copies; in checked studies, under half trace to an unresolved V gene, and the reason for the others is unknown. Recorded for this sample are about 180,000 clones; more than 75% of them occurred a single time. In total, the top ten clones hold 8.4% of the sample. The material sequenced was peripheral blood. Receptors were obtained from a woman between 70 and 85 years old with acute or convalescent COVID-19.

The chain joins TRBV6-1 to TRBJ1-2, with a weak D call TRBD1 (5 bases). Germline-derived CDR1 and CDR2 are MNHNS and SASEGT. The CDR3 has 16 amino acids. Trimming left V 1 base short and J 4 bases short, with 16 bases between. In DNA, the CDR3 is TGTGCCAGCAGTGAAGACTTGCAGGGATGGTTCTATGGCTACACCTTC. Amino acids: CASSEDLQGWFYGYTF.

The table lists this clone with a few counts. V is TRBV27 and J is TRBJ2-7, with TRBD2 matching 7 bases. J was trimmed by 4 bases and V by 3 bases; bases with no gene match: 9. CDR3 size: 15 residues. Germline CDR1 is MNHEY and CDR2 is SMNVEV (reference sequence). The CDR3 reads CASSFDAGAEYEQYF. The CDR3 DNA reads as TGTGCCAGCAGTTTTGATGCGGGAGCCGAGTACGAGCAGTACTTC.

The V gene is TRBV27, the J gene TRBJ1-2; 10 nucleotides align to TRBD1. V lost 8 bases and J lost 2; bases outside the gene matches: 5. Germline CDR1 reads MNHEY; CDR2 reads SMNVEV (reference sequence). The CDR3 extends over 14 amino acids. The CDR3 DNA follows: TGTGCCAGCCGGACAGGGGGGGAAAACTATGGCTACACCTTC. Translated: CASRTGGENYGYTF.

This chain uses TRBV18 with TRBJ2-2, with 7 bases lining up with TRBD1. Germline V gene data show CDR1 as KGHSH and CDR2 as LQKENI. The V and J ends lost 3 bases and 3 bases, in that order; junction bases with no gene match: 4. The CDR3 sequence is 15 residues long. DNA for the CDR3: TGTGCCAGCTCACCCCGGGACAGTTACACCGGGGAGCTGTTTTTT. Translation gives CASSPRDSYTGELFF.

The genes are TRBV19 and TRBJ1-6; 7 bases agree with TRBD1. The CDR3 is 16 amino acids. Looked up from germline, CDR1 is LNHDA and CDR2 is SQIVND (reference sequence). The trim removed 3 bases at V and 0 bases at J, leaving 2 bases unmatched. The CDR3 nucleotides read TGTGCCAGTAGTATCACAGGGGCCTCCTATAATTCACCCCTCCACTTT. Protein: CASSITGASYNSPLHF.

This clone has a handful of counts. V and J are TRBV11-2 and TRBJ2-1, with 8 bases identical to TRBD2. With V trimmed by 3 bases and J by 3 bases, 7 bases remained unmatched. Germline V gives CDR1 SGHAT, CDR2 FQNNGV. The CDR3 has 16 amino acids. The CDR3 here is CASSFVSGGLYNEQFF. The CDR3 coding sequence is TGTGCCAGCAGCTTCGTGTCGGGAGGGCTCTACAATGAGCAGTTCTTC.

V usage is TRBV3-1 (or the pseudogene TRBV3-2) and J usage is TRBJ1-1; D is unresolved. V lost 4 bases and J 1 base, leaving 7 bases between the germline ends. The germline gives CDR1 LGHDT, CDR2 YNNKEL (reference sequence). The CDR3 runs to 13 residues. This CDR3 is CASSLGRNTEAFF. The CDR3 DNA sequence: TGTGCCAGCAGCCTTGGGAGGAACACTGAAGCTTTCTTT.

This clone was observed a few times. The chain is built from TRBV21-1 and TRBJ1-2; the DNA was not used to check the table's D call, TRBD1. TRBV21-1 is a pseudogene locus. The CDR3 has 15 amino acids. The CDR3 spells CASSKGGLVDYGYTF. CDR3 nucleotides: TGTGCCAGCAGCAAAGGGGGCTTGGTTGACTATGGCTACACCTTC.